This T cell receptor (beta chain) derives from a study of blood T cell repertoires in COVID-19. Background on the study: The analysed material was cDNA or gDNA that came from T cells, B-cell-depleted T cells, or PBMCs.

Participants, 18 to 89 years old, spanned under 25 US areas. The study assigned cohorts using participant-reported clinical history. What the recovered Cohort 3 donors had was two negative PCRs, clearance, or symptom resolution. TCRdb's table, derived via immunoSEQ multiplex PCR, lists solely in-frame clones and lacks some. The data show more than 250,000 clones, roughly 87% seen once. The source of this sequence is a woman aged 25 to 39 who had recovered from COVID-19. Sequenced sample: PBMCs or T cells enriched from blood (not recorded which).

Written as DNA, the CDR3 is TGTGCTAGTGGTTTGTCAGGGGACGCGCAGTTCTTC. Translating gives CASGLSGDAQFF. The chain recombines TRBV12-5 with TRBJ2-1; D may be TRBD1 (6 bases). Germline V lookup: CDR1 LGHNT, CDR2 FRNRAP. V gave up 2 bases and J gave up 12 bases, with 11 bases separating them. The CDR3 has 12 residues.